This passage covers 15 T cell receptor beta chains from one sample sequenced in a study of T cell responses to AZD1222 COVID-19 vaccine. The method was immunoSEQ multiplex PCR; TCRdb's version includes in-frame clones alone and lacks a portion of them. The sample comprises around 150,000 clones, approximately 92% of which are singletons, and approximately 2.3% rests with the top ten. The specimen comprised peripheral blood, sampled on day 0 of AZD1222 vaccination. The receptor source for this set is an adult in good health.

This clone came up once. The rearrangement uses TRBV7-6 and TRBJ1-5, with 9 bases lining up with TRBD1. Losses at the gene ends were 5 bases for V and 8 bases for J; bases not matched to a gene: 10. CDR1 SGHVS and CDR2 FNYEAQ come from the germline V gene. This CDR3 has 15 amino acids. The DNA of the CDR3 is TGTGCCAGCAGCCAATCGACAGGGGGGTTGAAGCCCCAGCATTTT. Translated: CASSQSTGGLKPQHF.

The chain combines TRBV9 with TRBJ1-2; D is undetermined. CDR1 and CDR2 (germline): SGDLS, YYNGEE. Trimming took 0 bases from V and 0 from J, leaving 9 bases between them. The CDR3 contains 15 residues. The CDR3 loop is CASSVDPVANYGYTF. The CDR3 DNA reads TGTGCCAGCAGCGTAGACCCGGTGGCTAACTATGGCTACACCTTC.

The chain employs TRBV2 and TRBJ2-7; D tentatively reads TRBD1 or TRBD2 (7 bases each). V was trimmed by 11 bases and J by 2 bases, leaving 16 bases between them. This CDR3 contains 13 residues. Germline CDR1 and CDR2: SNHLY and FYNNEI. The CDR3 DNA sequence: TGTGCCCTAGGGGGCGGGAGTACCTACGAGCAGTACTTC. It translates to CALGGGSTYEQYF.

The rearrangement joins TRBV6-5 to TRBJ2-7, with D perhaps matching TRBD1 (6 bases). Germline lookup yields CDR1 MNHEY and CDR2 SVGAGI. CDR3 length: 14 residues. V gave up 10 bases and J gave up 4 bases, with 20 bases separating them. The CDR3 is CAILTGPRGYEQYF. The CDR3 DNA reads TGTGCCATCCTGACAGGTCCAAGGGGGTACGAGCAGTACTTC.

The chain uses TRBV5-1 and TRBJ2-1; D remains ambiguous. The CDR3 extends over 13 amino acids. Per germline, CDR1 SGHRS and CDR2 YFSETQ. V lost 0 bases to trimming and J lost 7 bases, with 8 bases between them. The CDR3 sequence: CASSLGAVNEQFF. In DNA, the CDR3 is TGCGCCAGCAGCTTGGGTGCGGTGAATGAGCAGTTCTTC.

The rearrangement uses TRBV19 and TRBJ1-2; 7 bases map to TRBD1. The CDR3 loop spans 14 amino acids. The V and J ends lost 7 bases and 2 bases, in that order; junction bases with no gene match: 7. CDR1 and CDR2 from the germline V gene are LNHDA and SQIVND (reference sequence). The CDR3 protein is CASNEGAANYGYTF. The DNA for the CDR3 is TGTGCCAGTAATGAGGGGGCAGCGAACTATGGCTACACCTTC.

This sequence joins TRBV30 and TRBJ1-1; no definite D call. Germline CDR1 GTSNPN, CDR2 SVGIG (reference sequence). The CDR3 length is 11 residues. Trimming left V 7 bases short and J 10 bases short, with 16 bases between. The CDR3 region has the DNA TGTGCCTTGACTGATGGAAATGGAGCTTTCTTT. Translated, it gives CALTDGNGAFF.

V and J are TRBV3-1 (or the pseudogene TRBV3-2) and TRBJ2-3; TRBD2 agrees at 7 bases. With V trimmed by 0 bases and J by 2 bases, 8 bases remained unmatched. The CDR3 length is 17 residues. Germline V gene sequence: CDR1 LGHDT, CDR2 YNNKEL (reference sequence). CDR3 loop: CASSQDFGAGVTDTQYF. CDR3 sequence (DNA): TGTGCCAGCAGCCAAGATTTCGGGGCGGGGGTCACAGATACGCAGTATTTT.

CDR3 protein: CAISVGGNYGYTF. In DNA, the CDR3 is TGTGCCATCAGTGTGGGGGGGAACTATGGCTACACCTTC. This chain uses TRBV10-3 with TRBJ1-2; TRBD1 is a possible D gene (5 bases). V lost 4 bases, J lost 2 bases, and 8 bases lay in between. CDR1 and CDR2 (germline): ENHRY, SYGVKD. The CDR3 sequence is 13 residues long.

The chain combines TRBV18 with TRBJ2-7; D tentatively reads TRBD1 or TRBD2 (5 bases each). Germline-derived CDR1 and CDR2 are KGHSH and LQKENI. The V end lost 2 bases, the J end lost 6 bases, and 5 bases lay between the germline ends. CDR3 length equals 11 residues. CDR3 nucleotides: TGTGCCAGCTCACCAGGGGGCGAGCAGTACTTC. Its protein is CASSPGGEQYF.

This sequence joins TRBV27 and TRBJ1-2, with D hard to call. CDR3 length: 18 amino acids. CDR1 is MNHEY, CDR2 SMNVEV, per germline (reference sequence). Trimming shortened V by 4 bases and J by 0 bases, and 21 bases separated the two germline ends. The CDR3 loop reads CASSSKIRAQSSNYGYTF. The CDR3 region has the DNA TGTGCCAGCAGTTCGAAGATCCGGGCCCAAAGCTCTAACTATGGCTACACCTTC.

CDR3 sequence (DNA): TGTGCCAGTAGTAGCGGGCCCTCCTACAATGAGCAGTTCTTC. Amino acids: CASSSGPSYNEQFF. The gene calls are TRBV19 and TRBJ2-1; D might be TRBD2 (5 bases). This CDR3 has 14 amino acids. Germline V gene lookup returns CDR1 LNHDA and CDR2 SQIVND (reference sequence). V was trimmed by 4 bases and J by 0 bases, leaving 7 bases between them.

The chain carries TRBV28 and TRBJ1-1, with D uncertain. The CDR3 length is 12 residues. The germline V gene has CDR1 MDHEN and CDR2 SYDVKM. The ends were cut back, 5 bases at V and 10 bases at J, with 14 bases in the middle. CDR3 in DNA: TGTGCCAGCAGTATCTCCGGGAGAGGAGCTTTCTTT. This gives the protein CASSISGRGAFF. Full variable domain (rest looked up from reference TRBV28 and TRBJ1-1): DVKVTQSSRYLVKRTGEKVFLECVQDMDHENMFWYRQDPGLGLRLIYFSYDVKMKEKGDIPEGYSVSREKKERFSLILESASTNQTSMYLCASSISGRGAFFGQGTRLTVV.

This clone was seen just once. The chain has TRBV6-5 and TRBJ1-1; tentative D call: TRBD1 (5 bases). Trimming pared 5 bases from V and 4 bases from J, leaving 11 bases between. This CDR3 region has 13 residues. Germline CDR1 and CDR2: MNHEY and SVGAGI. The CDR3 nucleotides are TGTGCCAGCAGTACGGGCGGGGGCACTGAAGCTTTCTTT. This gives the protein CASSTGGGTEAFF.

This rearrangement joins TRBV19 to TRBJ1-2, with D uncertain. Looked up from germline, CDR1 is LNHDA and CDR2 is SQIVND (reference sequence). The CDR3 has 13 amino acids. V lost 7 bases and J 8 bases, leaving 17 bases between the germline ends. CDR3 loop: CASTPGNGFGYTF. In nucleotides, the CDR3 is TGTGCCAGTACCCCCGGGAACGGATTCGGCTACACCTTC.